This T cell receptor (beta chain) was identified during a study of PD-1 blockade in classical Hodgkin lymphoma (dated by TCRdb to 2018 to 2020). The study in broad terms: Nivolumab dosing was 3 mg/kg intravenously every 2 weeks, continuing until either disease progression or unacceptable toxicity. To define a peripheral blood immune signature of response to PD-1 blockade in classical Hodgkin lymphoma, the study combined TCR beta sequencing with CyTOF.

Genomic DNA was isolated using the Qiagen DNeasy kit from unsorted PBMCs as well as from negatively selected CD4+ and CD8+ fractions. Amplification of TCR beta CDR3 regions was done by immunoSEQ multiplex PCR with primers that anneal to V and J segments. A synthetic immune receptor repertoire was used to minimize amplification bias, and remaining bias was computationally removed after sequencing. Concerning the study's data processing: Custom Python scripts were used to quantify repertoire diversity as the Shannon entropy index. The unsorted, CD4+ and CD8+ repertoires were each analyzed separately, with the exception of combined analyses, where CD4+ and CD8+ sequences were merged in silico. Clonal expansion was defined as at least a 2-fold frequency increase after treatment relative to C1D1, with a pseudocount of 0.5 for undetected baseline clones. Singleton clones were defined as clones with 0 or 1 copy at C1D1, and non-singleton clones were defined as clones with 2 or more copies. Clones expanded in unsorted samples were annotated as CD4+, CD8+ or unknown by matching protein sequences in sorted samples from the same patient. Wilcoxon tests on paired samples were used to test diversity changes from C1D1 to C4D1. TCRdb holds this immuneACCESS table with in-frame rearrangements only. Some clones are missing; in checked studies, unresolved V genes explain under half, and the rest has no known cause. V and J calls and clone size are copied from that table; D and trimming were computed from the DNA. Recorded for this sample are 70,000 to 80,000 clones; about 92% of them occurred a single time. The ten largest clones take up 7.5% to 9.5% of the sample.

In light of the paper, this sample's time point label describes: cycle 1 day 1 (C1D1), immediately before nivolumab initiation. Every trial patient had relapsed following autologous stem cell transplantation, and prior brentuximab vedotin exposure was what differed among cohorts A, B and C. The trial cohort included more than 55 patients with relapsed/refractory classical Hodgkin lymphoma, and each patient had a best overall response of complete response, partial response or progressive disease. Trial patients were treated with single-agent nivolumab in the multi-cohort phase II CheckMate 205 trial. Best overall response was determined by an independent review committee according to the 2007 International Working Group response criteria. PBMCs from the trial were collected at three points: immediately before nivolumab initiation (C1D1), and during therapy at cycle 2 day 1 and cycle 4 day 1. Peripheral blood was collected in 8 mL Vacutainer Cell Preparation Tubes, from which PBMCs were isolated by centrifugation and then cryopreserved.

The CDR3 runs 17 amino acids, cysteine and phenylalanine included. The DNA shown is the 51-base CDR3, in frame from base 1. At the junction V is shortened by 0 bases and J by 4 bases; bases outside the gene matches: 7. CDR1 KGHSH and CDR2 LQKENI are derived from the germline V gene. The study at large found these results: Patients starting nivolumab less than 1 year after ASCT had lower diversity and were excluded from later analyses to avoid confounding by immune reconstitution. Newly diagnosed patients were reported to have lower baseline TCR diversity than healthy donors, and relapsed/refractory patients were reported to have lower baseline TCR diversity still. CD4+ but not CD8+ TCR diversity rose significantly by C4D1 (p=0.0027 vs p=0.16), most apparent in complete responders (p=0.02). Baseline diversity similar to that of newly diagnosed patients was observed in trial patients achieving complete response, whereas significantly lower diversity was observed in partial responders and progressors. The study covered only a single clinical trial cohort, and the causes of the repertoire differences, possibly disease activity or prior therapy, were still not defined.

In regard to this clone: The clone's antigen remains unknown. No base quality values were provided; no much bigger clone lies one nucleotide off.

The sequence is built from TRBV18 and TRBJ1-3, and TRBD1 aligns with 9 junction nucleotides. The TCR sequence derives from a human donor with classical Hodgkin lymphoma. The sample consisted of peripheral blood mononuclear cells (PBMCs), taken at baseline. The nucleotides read TGTGCCAGCTCACCACCCTCACAGGGGGCGCCGGGAAACACCATATATTTT. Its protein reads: CASSPPSQGAPGNTIYF. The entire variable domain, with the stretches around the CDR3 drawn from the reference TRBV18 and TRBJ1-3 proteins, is NAGVMQNPRHLVRRRGQEARLRCSPMKGHSHVYWYRQLPEEGLKFMVYLQKENIIDESGMPKERFSAEFPKEGPSILRIQQVVRGDSAAYFCASSPPSQGAPGNTIYFGEGSWLTVV.